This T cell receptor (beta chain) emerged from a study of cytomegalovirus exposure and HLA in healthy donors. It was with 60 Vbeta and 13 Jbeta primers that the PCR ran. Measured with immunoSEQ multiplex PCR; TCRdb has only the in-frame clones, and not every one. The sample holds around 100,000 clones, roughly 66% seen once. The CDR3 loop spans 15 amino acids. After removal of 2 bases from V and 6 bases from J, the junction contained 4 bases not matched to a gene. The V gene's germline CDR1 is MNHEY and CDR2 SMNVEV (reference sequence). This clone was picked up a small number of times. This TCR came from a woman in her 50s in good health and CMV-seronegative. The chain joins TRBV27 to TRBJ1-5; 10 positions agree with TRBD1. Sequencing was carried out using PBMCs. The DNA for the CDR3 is TGTGCCAGCAGTTTAGCGACAGGGGGCACTCAGCCCCAGCATTTT. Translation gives CASSLATGGTQPQHF.